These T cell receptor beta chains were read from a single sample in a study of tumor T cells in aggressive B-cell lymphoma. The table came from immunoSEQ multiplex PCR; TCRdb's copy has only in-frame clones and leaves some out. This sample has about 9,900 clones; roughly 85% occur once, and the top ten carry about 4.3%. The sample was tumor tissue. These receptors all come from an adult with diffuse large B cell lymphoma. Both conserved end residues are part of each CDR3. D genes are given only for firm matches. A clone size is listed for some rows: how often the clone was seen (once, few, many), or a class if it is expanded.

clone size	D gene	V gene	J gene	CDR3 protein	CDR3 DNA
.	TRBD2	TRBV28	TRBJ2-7	CASTRGDSYEQYF	TGTGCCAGCACCCGGGGGGACTCCTACGAGCAGTACTTC
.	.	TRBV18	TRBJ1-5	CASSLAGGNQPQHF	TGTGCCAGCTCACTAGCAGGGGGCAATCAGCCCCAGCATTTT
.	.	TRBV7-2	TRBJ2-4	CASSLFAETKNIQYF	TGTGCCAGCAGCTTATTTGCGGAAACCAAAAACATTCAGTACTTC
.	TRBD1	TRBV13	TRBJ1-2	CASSLTGDLRYGYTF	TGTGCCAGCAGCTTAACAGGGGACCTCCGCTATGGCTACACCTTC
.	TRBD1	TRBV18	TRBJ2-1	CASSGRDRGSSEQFF	TGTGCCAGCTCAGGAAGGGACAGGGGATCCTCTGAGCAGTTCTTC
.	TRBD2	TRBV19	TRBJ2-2	CASSPISLAGGPFTGELFF	TGTGCCAGTAGTCCTATAAGCCTAGCGGGAGGGCCGTTCACCGGGGAGCTGTTTTTT
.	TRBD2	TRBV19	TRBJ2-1	CASSKQAGGSYNEQFF	TGTGCCAGTAGTAAACAAGCGGGAGGGTCCTACAATGAGCAGTTCTTC
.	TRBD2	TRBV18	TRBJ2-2	CASSALLAGPETGELFF	TGTGCCAGCTCAGCTCTACTAGCGGGCCCTGAAACCGGGGAGCTGTTTTTT
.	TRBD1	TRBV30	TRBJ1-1	CASQGATEAFF	TGTGCCTCGCAGGGGGCCACTGAAGCTTTCTTT
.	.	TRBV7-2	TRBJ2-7	CASSLGGHSYEQYF	TGTGCTAGCAGCTTAGGGGGGCACTCCTACGAGCAGTACTTC
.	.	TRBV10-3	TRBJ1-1	CANRFKREETMNTEAFF	TGTGCCAACCGCTTCAAGAGAGAGGAAACCATGAACACTGAAGCTTTCTTT
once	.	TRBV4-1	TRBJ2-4	CASSQEVGANAKNIQYF	TGCGCCAGCAGCCAAGAAGTGGGGGCTAATGCCAAAAACATTCAGTACTTC
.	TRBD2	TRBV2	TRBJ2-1	CASKILAGIHNEQFF	TGTGCCAGCAAAATACTAGCGGGTATCCACAATGAGCAGTTCTTC
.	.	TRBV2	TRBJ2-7	CASTWDTFYEQYF	TGTGCCAGCACCTGGGACACCTTCTACGAGCAGTACTTC
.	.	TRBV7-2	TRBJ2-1	CASSPLDSWFF	TGTGCCAGCAGCCCATTAGATTCATGGTTCTTC
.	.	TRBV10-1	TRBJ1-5	CASSARYAYSNQPQHF	TGCGCCAGCAGTGCCAGGTACGCCTATAGCAATCAGCCCCAGCATTTT
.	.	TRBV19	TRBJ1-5	CASRPGRHQPQHF	TGTGCCAGTAGGCCCGGCAGACACCAGCCCCAGCATTTT
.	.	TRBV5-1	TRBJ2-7	CASSETNFEQYF	TGCGCCAGCAGCGAAACGAACTTCGAGCAGTACTTC